These 15 T cell receptor beta chains were all obtained from the same sample, sequenced in a study of cytotoxic CD8 clonotypes in ibrutinib-treated CLL. The assay was immunoSEQ multiplex PCR, and TCRdb's table has in-frame clones only and misses some. The sample includes just over 200,000 clones, 75% to 85% of them seen just once. This specimen consisted of PBMCs, obtained after 12 months of ibrutinib treatment. The receptor set was obtained from a human donor with chronic lymphocytic leukemia.

The V and J genes are TRBV4-2 and TRBJ2-3; D might be TRBD1 (6 bases). CDR3 length equals 15 residues. V lost 2 bases and J lost 1, with 10 bases in between. Germline CDR1 is LGHNA and CDR2 is YNFKEQ. CDR3 bases: TGTGCCAGCAGCCAAACGCCAGGGGGCACAGATACGCAGTATTTT. Translated, it gives CASSQTPGGTDTQYF.

V usage is TRBV25-1 and J usage is TRBJ2-1, with a tentative D call TRBD1 (5 bases). CDR1 MGHDK and CDR2 SYGVNS come from the germline V gene. The CDR3 consists of 16 residues. The ends were cut back, 2 bases at V and 8 bases at J, with 19 bases in the middle. CDR3 loop: CASSERRGERNDEQFF. The DNA of the CDR3 is TGTGCCAGCAGTGAAAGAAGGGGCGAAAGGAACGATGAGCAGTTCTTC.

The chain joins TRBV2 to TRBJ2-7, with D hard to call. Trimming removed 3 bases at V and 7 bases at J, with 16 bases between. From germline, CDR1 is SNHLY and CDR2 FYNNEI. The CDR3 contains 14 residues. The CDR3 reads CASSEVGPELEQYF. For the CDR3, the DNA is TGTGCCAGCAGTGAGGTCGGCCCGGAGTTGGAGCAGTACTTC.

This clone has more than one count but fewer than ten. The V and J genes are TRBV4-2 and TRBJ2-7; 11 bases line up with TRBD2. The CDR3 contains 14 residues. Trimming at V came to 3 bases and at J to 6 bases, leaving 4 bases not matched to a gene. Germline V gene data show CDR1 as LGHNA and CDR2 as YNFKEQ. The CDR3 region is CASSQTGTSGEQYF. The CDR3 DNA reads as TGTGCCAGCAGCCAGACCGGGACTAGCGGCGAGCAGTACTTC.

V gene TRBV19 combines with J gene TRBJ1-5, with a possible D match to TRBD1 (6 bases). This CDR3 is built from 18 residues. Germline V gives CDR1 LNHDA, CDR2 SQIVND (reference sequence). The V end lost 10 bases, the J end lost 2 bases, and 27 bases lay between the germline ends. This CDR3 is CAKRRDTLKVRGNQPQHF. As DNA, the CDR3 is TGTGCCAAAAGACGGGACACCCTCAAGGTGAGGGGCAATCAGCCCCAGCATTTT.

V and J are TRBV27 and TRBJ1-1; D unresolved. CDR1 is MNHEY and CDR2 is SMNVEV in the germline V gene (reference sequence). V lost 0 bases, J lost 1 base, and 6 bases lay in between. This CDR3 contains 14 residues. The CDR3 DNA reads as TGTGCCAGCAGTTTATCGGGTGGGAACACTGAAGCTTTCTTT. Encoded protein: CASSLSGGNTEAFF.

In its sample, this clone was seen a few times. The V gene is TRBV28, the J gene TRBJ1-4; D is undetermined. Germline loops: CDR1 MDHEN, CDR2 SYDVKM. This CDR3 has 12 residues. Trimming stripped 8 bases from V and 5 bases from J, with 9 bases between. CDR3 sequence: CASGELNEKLFF. The CDR3 coding sequence is TGTGCCAGCGGGGAACTAAATGAAAAACTGTTTTTT.

The V gene is TRBV5-4, the J gene TRBJ2-3; D is tentatively TRBD1 or TRBD2 (6 bases each). Germline loops: CDR1 SGHNT, CDR2 YYREEE (reference sequence). The CDR3 sequence is 15 residues long. V was pared by 1 base and J by 3 bases, with 12 bases between. CDR3 sequence (DNA): TGTGCCAGCAGCTTGTCGGGGGCGGAAACAGATACGCAGTATTTT. It is translated as CASSLSGAETDTQYF.

The CDR3 here is CASGGEKLFF. Written as DNA, the CDR3 is TGTGCCTCGGGTGGTGAAAAACTGTTTTTT. The chain couples TRBV28 to TRBJ1-4; no reliable D call. The CDR3 is 10 residues long. The V gene's germline CDR1 is MDHEN and CDR2 SYDVKM. V lost 11 bases, J lost 7 bases, and 8 bases lay in between. Filled out from reference TRBV28 and TRBJ1-4, the complete variable domain reads DVKVTQSSRYLVKRTGEKVFLECVQDMDHENMFWYRQDPGLGLRLIYFSYDVKMKEKGDIPEGYSVSREKKERFSLILESASTNQTSMYLCASGGEKLFFGSGTQLSVL.

The chain couples TRBV18 to TRBJ2-1; perhaps D is TRBD1 or TRBD2 (5 bases each). This CDR3 spans 14 amino acids. The V end lost 3 bases, the J end lost 6 bases, and 12 bases lay between the germline ends. Germline CDR1 reads KGHSH; CDR2 reads LQKENI. In DNA, the CDR3 is TGTGCCAGCTCACCCCTCCGGGGCTCCAATGAGCAGTTCTTC. As protein: CASSPLRGSNEQFF.

The chain couples TRBV7-9 to TRBJ2-7; 9 bases map to TRBD1. CDR1 is SEHNR, CDR2 FQNEAQ, per germline (reference sequence). J lost 3 bases, V lost 4 bases, and 4 bases had no gene match. The CDR3 is 14 amino acids. The CDR3, as DNA: TGTGCCAGCAGCTCCGGGACAGGGCTCTACGAGCAGTACTTC. This translates into CASSSGTGLYEQYF.

The V call is TRBV10-3, the J call TRBJ1-2, with D uncertain. The V end lost 4 bases, the J end lost 8 bases, and 14 bases lay between the germline ends. Germline V gives CDR1 ENHRY, CDR2 SYGVKD. The CDR3 has 13 residues. CDR3 sequence reads: CAISVPTSSGYTF. CDR3 DNA: TGTGCCATCAGTGTGCCGACGAGTTCCGGCTACACCTTC.

This clone was counted only a few times. The CDR3 coding sequence is TGTGCCAGCTCACGTGGGACAGGGAACTATGGCTACACCTTC. This gives the protein CASSRGTGNYGYTF. J is TRBJ1-2 and V is TRBV18, with TRBD1 identical over 9 bases. Per the germline V gene, CDR1 is KGHSH and CDR2 is LQKENI. The CDR3 contains 14 residues. V gave up 4 bases and J gave up 2 bases; unmatched junction bases: 2.

This clone was recorded at least ten times. The rearrangement uses TRBV19 and TRBJ1-1; weak D call: TRBD1 (6 bases). The CDR3 has 15 amino acids. Germline CDR1 is LNHDA and CDR2 is SQIVND (reference sequence). The V end lost 4 bases, the J end lost 2 bases, and 14 bases lay between the germline ends. CDR3 sequence (DNA): TGTGCCAGTAGTAGCATTCAGGGGACTAACACTGAAGCTTTCTTT. The encoded protein is CASSSIQGTNTEAFF.

The chain couples TRBV5-6 to TRBJ1-1; D uncertain. The CDR3 has 15 amino acids. Germline CDR1 reads SGHDT; CDR2 reads YYEEEE. The V end was cut by 4 bases, the J end by 6 bases, with 19 bases between. CDR3 amino acids: CASSPRWGSAAEAFF. The DNA of the CDR3 is TGTGCCAGCAGCCCCAGGTGGGGAAGTGCCGCTGAAGCTTTCTTT.